A selection of T cell receptor beta chains follows, all from one sample in a study of CD8+ T cells in alopecia areata. The method was immunoSEQ multiplex PCR; TCRdb's version includes in-frame clones alone and lacks a portion of them. The sample has 150,000 to 200,000 clones, approximately 65% seen once. Sample: CD4+ T cells sorted from blood, taken at week 4, from a patient treated with tofacitinib. The receptors here all came from a human donor with alopecia areata. Each CDR3 is given with its conserved first and last residue. A D gene is named only where the DNA matches it firmly. For some rows the clone size is stated as once, few or many, or as a class when expanded; others skip it.

j_gene: TRBJ1-5
v_gene: TRBV15
abundance: NA
d_gene: TRBD1
CDR3nt: TGTGCCACCAGCAGACAGGGACAGGTAAATCAGCCCCAGCATTTT
CDR3aa: CATSRQGQVNQPQHF

j_gene: TRBJ1-5
v_gene: TRBV6-5
abundance: NA
d_gene: NA
CDR3nt: TGTGCCAGCAGCCCCTTCGGTACTCAGCCCCAGCATTTT
CDR3aa: CASSPFGTQPQHF

j_gene: TRBJ2-1
v_gene: TRBV29-1
abundance: few
d_gene: TRBD2
CDR3nt: TGCAGCGTTGACGGAGCGGGGGGGCTTTTCGATGAGCAGTTCTTC
CDR3aa: CSVDGAGGLFDEQFF

j_gene: TRBJ1-3
v_gene: TRBV15
abundance: NA
d_gene: NA
CDR3nt: TGTGCCACCAGCAGAGACCACATCGCTGGAAACACCATATATTTT
CDR3aa: CATSRDHIAGNTIYF

j_gene: TRBJ1-2
v_gene: TRBV7-9
abundance: NA
d_gene: TRBD1
CDR3nt: TGTGCCAGCAGTCCGAAAACCGGACAGGGTCGTAACTATGGCTACACCTTC
CDR3aa: CASSPKTGQGRNYGYTF

j_gene: TRBJ1-2
v_gene: TRBV25-1
abundance: NA
d_gene: NA
CDR3nt: TGTGCCAGCACGTGGGGGGGCGCGTTGGATGGCTACACCTTC
CDR3aa: CASTWGGALDGYTF

j_gene: TRBJ2-5
v_gene: TRBV5-1
abundance: NA
d_gene: NA
CDR3nt: TGCGCCAGCAGCTTGACAGGGCGAGAAGAGACCCAGTACTTC
CDR3aa: CASSLTGREETQYF

j_gene: TRBJ2-2
v_gene: TRBV5-1
abundance: NA
d_gene: NA
CDR3nt: TGCGCCAGCAGCTATGAACCAACCGGGGAGCTGTTTTTT
CDR3aa: CASSYEPTGELFF

j_gene: TRBJ1-5
v_gene: TRBV23-1
abundance: NA
d_gene: NA
CDR3nt: TGCGCCAGCAGTCTGGGGGCCGGGGTGGATGAGCCCCAGCATTTT
CDR3aa: CASSLGAGVDEPQHF

j_gene: TRBJ2-7
v_gene: TRBV5-1
abundance: NA
d_gene: TRBD2
CDR3nt: TGCGCCAGCAGCATGGGACTAGCGGGGGCTGGAGAGCAGTACTTC
CDR3aa: CASSMGLAGAGEQYF